This is a list of T cell receptor beta chains from one sample in a study of T cell changes during pregnancy in multiple sclerosis. This table comes from immunoSEQ multiplex PCR, and its TCRdb copy is limited to in-frame clones, with some not included. This table holds about 65,000 clones, over 80% found once. The sequenced sample was CD8+ T cells from peripheral blood mononuclear cells, obtained in the third trimester of pregnancy. These receptors were taken from a female donor in good health, enrolled as a control in a pregnancy study. CDR3s include the opening cysteine and the closing phenylalanine or tryptophan. A D gene is named only where the DNA matches it firmly. Not all rows give a size; the values are once, few, many and, for expanded clones, a class.

j_call d_call v_call clone_size cdr3_aa cdr3_nt
TRBJ1-2 - TRBV4-1 - CASSQSGQGNYGYTF TGCGCCAGCAGCCAAAGTGGGCAGGGTAACTATGGCTACACCTTC
TRBJ1-1 TRBD1 TRBV9 - CASSPETGHTEAFF TGTGCCAGCTCCCCCGAGACAGGGCACACTGAAGCTTTCTTT
TRBJ1-6 - TRBV9 - CASSHGDGNSPLHF TGTGCCAGCAGCCACGGGGATGGTAATTCACCCCTCCACTTT
TRBJ2-2 TRBD1 TRBV7-8 - CASSFNRGNTGELFF TGTGCCAGCAGCTTTAACAGGGGGAATACCGGGGAGCTGTTTTTT
TRBJ1-1 TRBD1 TRBV6-5 - CASSYSRDRNTEAFF TGTGCCAGCAGTTACTCGCGGGACAGGAACACTGAAGCTTTCTTT
TRBJ2-2 TRBD2 TRBV9 - CASSAPAGVAGELFF TGTGCCAGCAGCGCCCCGGCGGGGGTCGCCGGGGAGCTGTTTTTT
TRBJ1-1 - TRBV5-8 - CASSLALNSEAFF TGTGCCAGCAGCTTGGCCCTGAACAGTGAAGCTTTCTTT
TRBJ2-7 - TRBV7-2 - CASSLTAGLSSYEQYF TGTGCCAGCAGCTTAACAGCGGGTCTTAGCTCCTACGAGCAGTACTTC
TRBJ2-3 TRBD2 TRBV4-3 - CASSPRAGGSDTQYF TGCGCCAGCAGCCCGCGAGCGGGGGGATCAGATACGCAGTATTTT
TRBJ2-3 - TRBV27 - CASSSTHKDTDTQYF TGTGCCAGCAGTTCCACCCACAAAGACACAGATACGCAGTATTTT
TRBJ1-2 - TRBV2 once CASSEALPQDGYTF TGTGCCAGCAGTGAAGCTTTGCCCCAGGATGGCTACACCTTC
TRBJ1-1 - TRBV15 - CATSRDRHLNTEAFF TGTGCCACCAGCAGAGATAGACACTTAAACACTGAAGCTTTCTTT
TRBJ2-7 - TRBV27 - CASSLGGNPYEQYF TGTGCCAGCAGTTTAGGCGGAAACCCCTACGAGCAGTACTTC
TRBJ2-7 TRBD1 TRBV11-3 - CASSLGGDRAYEQYF TGTGCCAGCAGCTTAGGTGGGGACAGGGCCTACGAGCAGTACTTC
TRBJ2-7 - TRBV5-5 few CASSPWTGNYEQYF TGTGCCAGCAGCCCATGGACGGGAAACTACGAGCAGTACTTC
TRBJ2-7 - TRBV7-6 - CASSLALSGASYEQYF TGTGCCAGCAGCTTAGCATTGTCGGGAGCCTCCTACGAGCAGTACTTC
TRBJ1-4 TRBD1 TRBV7-6 - CASSLDRGDEKLFF TGTGCCAGCAGTCTCGACAGGGGTGATGAAAAACTGTTTTTT
TRBJ2-7 - TRBV2 - CASSDGRGLNEQYF TGTGCCAGCAGTGATGGCAGGGGATTAAACGAGCAGTACTTC
TRBJ2-3 - TRBV7-9 - CASSRERSNTDTQYF TGTGCCAGCAGCAGAGAGCGGAGTAACACAGATACGCAGTATTTT
TRBJ2-7 - TRBV19 - CASSFRESYEQYF TGTGCCAGTAGTTTCCGGGAATCCTACGAGCAGTACTTC
TRBJ1-1 TRBD1 TRBV11-2 - CASSPRQGRDTEAFF TGTGCCAGCAGCCCCAGACAGGGACGAGACACTGAAGCTTTCTTT
TRBJ1-2 TRBD1 TRBV10-2 - CASSELRQGVKEYGYTF TGCGCCAGCAGTGAACTTCGGCAGGGGGTAAAAGAATATGGCTACACCTTC
TRBJ2-7 TRBD2 TRBV2 - CALGPLAGDPREQYF TGTGCCCTCGGGCCCTTGGCGGGGGACCCTCGCGAGCAGTACTTC
TRBJ1-1 - TRBV5-1 few CASSSHNTEAFF TGCGCCAGCAGCTCCCATAACACTGAAGCTTTCTTT
TRBJ2-7 - TRBV27 once CASSLGQGSYEQYF TGTGCCAGCAGTTTAGGTCAGGGCTCCTACGAGCAGTACTTC
TRBJ2-7 - TRBV9 once CASSSGDWGYEQYF TGTGCCAGCAGCTCGGGGGACTGGGGGTACGAGCAGTACTTC
TRBJ1-2 TRBD1 TRBV29-1 - CSVETGENYGYTF TGCAGCGTTGAGACAGGGGAAAACTATGGCTACACCTTC
TRBJ2-7 - TRBV5-6 - CASSFYRDYEQYF TGTGCCAGCAGCTTCTACAGGGACTACGAGCAGTACTTC
TRBJ2-7 - TRBV27 - CASSPLRLDYEQYF TGTGCCAGCAGCCCCCTAAGACTCGACTACGAGCAGTACTTC
TRBJ1-3 - TRBV14 - CASSIVSGNTIYF TGTGCCAGCAGTATAGTCTCTGGAAACACCATATATTTT
TRBJ2-7 - TRBV18 - CASAPDLRSEQYF TGTGCCAGCGCCCCGGATTTGCGCAGCGAGCAGTACTTC
TRBJ2-5 - TRBV7-9 - CASSPPGSNTETQYF TGTGCCAGCAGCCCCCCGGGGTCTAATACGGAGACCCAGTACTTC
TRBJ1-1 - TRBV19 - CASRRRGMNTEAFF TGTGCCAGTAGGAGGAGAGGGATGAACACTGAAGCTTTCTTT
TRBJ1-5 - TRBV10-3 - CAISESTGYNQPQHF TGTGCCATCAGTGAGTCTACAGGGTACAATCAGCCCCAGCATTTT
TRBJ1-2 TRBD1 TRBV7-9 - CASSPPGTGAGSYTF TGTGCCAGCAGCCCACCCGGGACAGGGGCCGGGAGCTACACCTTC
TRBJ2-7 TRBD2 TRBV27 - CASTLGGTSEQYF TGTGCCAGCACCCTAGGAGGGACTAGCGAGCAGTACTTC
TRBJ1-1 TRBD1 TRBV30 - CVWNLGQVNTEAFF TGTGTCTGGAATCTAGGACAGGTTAACACTGAAGCTTTCTTT
TRBJ1-1 - TRBV5-6 - CASSLTGNTEAFF TGTGCCAGCAGCCTTACGGGGAACACTGAAGCTTTCTTT
TRBJ2-1 - TRBV9 - CASSPAGLVWNEQFF TGTGCCAGCAGCCCAGCGGGCCTAGTTTGGAATGAGCAGTTCTTC
TRBJ1-2 - TRBV6-5 - CASSYSTGKNGYTF TGTGCCAGCAGTTACTCGACGGGGAAGAATGGCTACACCTTC
TRBJ2-7 TRBD1 TRBV27 - CASRPGTGSTYEQYF TGTGCCAGCAGGCCCGGGACAGGATCTACCTACGAGCAGTACTTC
TRBJ1-1 - TRBV5-8 - CASSLPQDTMNTEAFF TGTGCCAGCAGCCTTCCCCAGGACACCATGAACACTGAAGCTTTCTTT
TRBJ2-3 TRBD1 TRBV5-1 - CASQTITGTGGTDTQYF TGCGCCAGCCAAACAATTACCGGGACAGGGGGCACAGATACGCAGTATTTT